Included here is one T cell receptor beta chain sequence, with context. Antigen unknown. The source of the sample is a study of T cells in Graves' hyperthyroidism and ophthalmopathy. Regarding the study as a whole: Most clonotypes expanded in thyroid above 0.001 were likewise present in blood.

CDR1 and CDR2 from the germline V gene are DFQATT and SNEGSKA (reference sequence). The ends lost 5 bases at V and 0 bases at J; junction bases unmatched: 5. This CDR3 is built from 15 residues. TCR beta CDR3 sequences were amplified from RNA transcripts. TCR CDR3 regions were first amplified by RT-PCR with HTBI primers. One entry per CDR3 protein results from TCRdb running MiXCR on the multiplex PCR reads. The sample contains approximately 700,000 distinct CDR3 sequences, about 45% of which appear only once. The clonotype comes from an adult man with Graves' disease, either hyperthyroidism or ophthalmopathy (not recorded which). The sequencing input was peripheral blood or thyroid tissue (not recorded which). The genes are TRBV20-1 and TRBJ1-1, with 11 bases fitting TRBD1. CDR3 in amino acids: CSAAGTGGMNTEAFF. The CDR3 nucleotides read TGCAGTGCTGCCGGGACAGGGGGAATGAACACTGAAGCTTTCTTT.